These T cell receptor beta chains were read from a single sample in a study of cytomegalovirus exposure and HLA in healthy donors. Assay: immunoSEQ multiplex PCR; the TCRdb copy retains only in-frame clones and omits some. The profile shows approximately 110,000 clones, around 72% of them singletons. What was sequenced was PBMCs. These receptors all come from a middle-aged woman in good health and CMV-seropositive. The CDR3 runs from the conserved cysteine through the conserved F or W. A D gene is named only where the DNA matches it firmly. Not every row has a clone size; where given, it reads once, few, many or a size class.

j_call d_call clone_size v_call cdr3_nt cdr3_aa
TRBJ2-7 TRBD2 NA TRBV9 TGTGCCAGCAGCGTAGGCAGCGGGGGGCCCTACGAGCAGTACTTC CASSVGSGGPYEQYF
TRBJ2-7 NA once TRBV7-9 TGTGCCAGCAGCTTATCAGGCGAGCAGTACTTC CASSLSGEQYF
TRBJ1-1 TRBD1 NA TRBV4-1 TGCGCCAGCAGTCAACAGGGGAGGAACACTGAAGCTTTCTTT CASSQQGRNTEAFF
TRBJ2-1 NA NA TRBV11-2 TGTGCCAGCAGCTTAGATTCGGGTTACAATGAGCAGTTCTTC CASSLDSGYNEQFF
TRBJ1-6 TRBD1 NA TRBV5-4 TGTGCCAGCAGCTCGACAGGGGGCAATTCACCCCTCCACTTT CASSSTGGNSPLHF
TRBJ2-7 NA NA TRBV9 TGTGCCAGCAGTGGCCCTAGCTACGAGCAGTACTTC CASSGPSYEQYF
TRBJ2-7 TRBD2 NA TRBV9 TGTGCCAGCAGCGTCGGGGGGGCGCGATCCTACGAGCAGTACTTC CASSVGGARSYEQYF
TRBJ1-1 TRBD1 NA TRBV6-5 TGTGCCAGCAGTTACGAAATAACAGGGGGCACTGAAGCTTTCTTT CASSYEITGGTEAFF
TRBJ1-1 TRBD1 NA TRBV18 TGTGCCAGCTCACCACTACAACAGGGGAGCGGCACTGAAGCTTTCTTT CASSPLQQGSGTEAFF
TRBJ1-2 TRBD1 NA TRBV18 TGTGCCAGCTCACCAACTACGGGACAGAATGGCTACACCTTC CASSPTTGQNGYTF
TRBJ2-3 NA NA TRBV4-3 TGCGCCAGCAGCCCCCGGACCCTAGCCCTAAGCACAGATACGCAGTATTTT CASSPRTLALSTDTQYF